Sequencing of this T cell receptor (beta chain) was carried out in a study of blood T cell repertoires in COVID-19. Turning to the study itself: Collection of acute and convalescent COVID-19 samples took place in the United States, Italy and Spain.

Cohorts were determined from participant-reported clinical history. The CDR3 runs 11 residues. V was trimmed by 10 bases and J by 4 bases, leaving 11 bases between them. Profiled with immunoSEQ multiplex PCR; TCRdb holds only in-frame clones, not every one. Among fewer than 450,000 clones listed, roughly 91% were seen once. This receptor was identified in a woman younger than 30 who had recovered from COVID-19. What was sequenced was PBMCs or T cells enriched from blood (not recorded which). The gene calls are TRBV12-3 or TRBV12-4 and TRBJ2-7; a possible D gene is TRBD1 (5 bases). Here the CDR3 reads CAITRGYEQYF. CDR3 nucleotides: TGTGCCATCACAAGGGGTTACGAGCAGTACTTC.